This T cell receptor beta chain was identified during a study of T cell responses to AZD1222 COVID-19 vaccine. Points from the study as a whole: Donors in the cohort were predominantly white British and more often female, and clonal diversity was possibly underestimated. Spike-spanning, vaccine-associated CD4 TCRs were dominant at 160-218 and 743-854.

The germline V gene encodes CDR1 MDHEN and CDR2 SYDVKM. The CDR3 totals 12 residues. V lost 3 bases to trimming and J lost 4 bases, with 7 bases between them. Sequenced by immunoSEQ multiplex PCR; TCRdb stores in-frame clones only, minus some. The sample has 150,000 to 200,000 clones; more than 70% are singletons. As for this clone: The antigen is unknown.

The TCR originated in an adult who received the AZD1222 COVID-19 vaccine. The chain employs TRBV28 and TRBJ2-7; no clear D gene. Specimen: peripheral blood, collected 28 days after the second AZD1222 dose. The CDR3 protein is CASSFNEYEQYF. The CDR3 DNA sequence: TGTGCCAGCAGTTTTAACGAATACGAGCAGTACTTC.